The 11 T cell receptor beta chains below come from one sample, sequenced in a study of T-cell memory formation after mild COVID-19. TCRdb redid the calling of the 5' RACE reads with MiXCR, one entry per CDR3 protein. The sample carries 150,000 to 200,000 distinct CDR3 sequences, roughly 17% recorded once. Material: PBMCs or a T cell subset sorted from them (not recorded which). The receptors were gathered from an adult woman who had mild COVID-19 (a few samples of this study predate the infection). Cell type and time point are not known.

The CDR3 sequence: CASSVRLAGGHEQFF. In DNA form, the CDR3 reads TGTGCCAGCAGTGTTCGGCTAGCGGGGGGGCATGAGCAGTTCTTC. V usage is TRBV2 and J usage is TRBJ2-1; 12 nucleotides match TRBD2. The CDR3 extends over 15 amino acids. The V gene's germline CDR1 is SNHLY and CDR2 FYNNEI. Trimming removed 4 bases from V and 8 bases from J; junction bases left unmatched: 6.

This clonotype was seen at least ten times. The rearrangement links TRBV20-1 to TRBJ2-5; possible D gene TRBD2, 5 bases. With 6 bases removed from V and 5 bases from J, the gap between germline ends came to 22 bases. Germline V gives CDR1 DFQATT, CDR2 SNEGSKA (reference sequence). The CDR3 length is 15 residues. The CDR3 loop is CSADLELAVSETQYF. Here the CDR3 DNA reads TGCAGTGCCGACCTGGAGCTAGCCGTCTCGGAGACCCAGTACTTC.

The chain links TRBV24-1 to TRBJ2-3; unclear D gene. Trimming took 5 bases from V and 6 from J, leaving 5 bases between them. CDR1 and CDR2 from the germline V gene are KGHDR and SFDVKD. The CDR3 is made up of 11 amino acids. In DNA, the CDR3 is TGTGCCACCAGTGGATCGGATACGCAGTATTTT. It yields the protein CATSGSDTQYF.

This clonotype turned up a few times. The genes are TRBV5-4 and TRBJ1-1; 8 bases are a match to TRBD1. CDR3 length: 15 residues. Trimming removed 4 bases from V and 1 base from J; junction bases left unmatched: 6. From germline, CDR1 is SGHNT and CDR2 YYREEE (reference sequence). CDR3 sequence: CASSPRGPGNTEAFF. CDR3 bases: TGTGCCAGCAGCCCCAGGGGGCCGGGGAACACTGAAGCTTTCTTT.

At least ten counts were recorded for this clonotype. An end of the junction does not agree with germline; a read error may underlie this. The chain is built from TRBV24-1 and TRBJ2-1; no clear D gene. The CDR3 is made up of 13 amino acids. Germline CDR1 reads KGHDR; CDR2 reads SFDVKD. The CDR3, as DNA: TGTGCCACCAGTGGGGCTAGTTTGCCCCATCAAACCTTC. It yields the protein CATSGASLPHQTF.

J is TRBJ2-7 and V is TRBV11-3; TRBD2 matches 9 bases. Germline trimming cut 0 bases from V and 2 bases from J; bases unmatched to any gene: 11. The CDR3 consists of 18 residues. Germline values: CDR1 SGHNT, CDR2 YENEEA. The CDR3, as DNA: TGTGCCAGCAGCTTAGAGTATGGCCTAGCGGGGTCCACCTACGAGCAGTACTTC. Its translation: CASSLEYGLAGSTYEQYF.

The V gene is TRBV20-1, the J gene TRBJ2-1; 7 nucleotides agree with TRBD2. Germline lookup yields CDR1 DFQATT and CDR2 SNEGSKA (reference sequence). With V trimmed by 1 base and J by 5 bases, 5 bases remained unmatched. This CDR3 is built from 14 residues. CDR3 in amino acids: CSARVPGGNNEQFF. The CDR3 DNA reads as TGCAGTGCTAGAGTTCCGGGAGGCAACAATGAGCAGTTCTTC.

CDR3 DNA sequence: TGTGCCAGCAGTTACTCGTGGTCTAGCGCCAACTCCTACAATGAGCAGTTCTTC. Translated: CASSYSWSSANSYNEQFF. The J gene is TRBJ2-1, the V gene TRBV6-5; perhaps TRBD2 as D (6 bases). V was cut by 0 bases and J by 0 bases, with 15 bases left in between. The CDR3 runs to 18 residues. Germline loops: CDR1 MNHEY, CDR2 SVGAGI.

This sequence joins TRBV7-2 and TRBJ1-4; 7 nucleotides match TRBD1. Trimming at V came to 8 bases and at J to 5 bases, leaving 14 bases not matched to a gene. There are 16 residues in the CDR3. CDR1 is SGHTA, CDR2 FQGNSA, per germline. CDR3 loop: CASSMGRGRFNEKLFF. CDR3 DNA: TGTGCCAGCTCCATGGGGAGGGGGCGGTTCAATGAAAAACTGTTTTTT.

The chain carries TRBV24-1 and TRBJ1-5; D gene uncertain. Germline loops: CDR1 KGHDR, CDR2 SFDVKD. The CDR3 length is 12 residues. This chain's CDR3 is CGQKYSNQPQHF. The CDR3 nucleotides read TGTGGGCAGAAGTATAGCAATCAGCCCCAGCATTTT.

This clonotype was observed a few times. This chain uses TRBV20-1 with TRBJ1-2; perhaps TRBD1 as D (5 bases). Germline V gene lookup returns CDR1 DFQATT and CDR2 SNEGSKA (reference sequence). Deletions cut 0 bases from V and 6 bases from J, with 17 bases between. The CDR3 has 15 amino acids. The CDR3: CSARDLTGPGNGYTF. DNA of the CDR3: TGCAGTGCTAGAGATTTAACAGGTCCTGGTAATGGCTACACCTTC.